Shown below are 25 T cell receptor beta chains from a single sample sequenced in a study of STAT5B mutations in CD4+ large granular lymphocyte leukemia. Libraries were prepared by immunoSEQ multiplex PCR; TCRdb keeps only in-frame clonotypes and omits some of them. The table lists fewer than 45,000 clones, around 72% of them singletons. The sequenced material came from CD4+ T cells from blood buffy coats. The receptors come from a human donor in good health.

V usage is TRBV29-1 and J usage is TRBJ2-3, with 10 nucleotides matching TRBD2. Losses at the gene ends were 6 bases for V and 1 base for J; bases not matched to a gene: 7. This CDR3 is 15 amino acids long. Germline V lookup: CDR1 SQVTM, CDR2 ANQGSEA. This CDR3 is CSVRGSGRGTDTQYF. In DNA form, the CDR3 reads TGCAGCGTGAGGGGGAGCGGGAGGGGCACAGATACGCAGTATTTT.

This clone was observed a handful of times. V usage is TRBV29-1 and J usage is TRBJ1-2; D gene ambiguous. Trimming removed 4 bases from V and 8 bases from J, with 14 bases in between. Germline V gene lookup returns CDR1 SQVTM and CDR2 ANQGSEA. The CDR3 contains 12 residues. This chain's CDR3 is CSVVRPSGGYTF. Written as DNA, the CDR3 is TGCAGCGTTGTCCGCCCCTCCGGCGGCTACACCTTC.

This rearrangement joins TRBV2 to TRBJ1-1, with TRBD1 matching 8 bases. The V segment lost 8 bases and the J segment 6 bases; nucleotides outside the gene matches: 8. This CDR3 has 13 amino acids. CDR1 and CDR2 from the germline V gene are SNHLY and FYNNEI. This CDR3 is CASDRQGFSEAFF. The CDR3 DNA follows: TGTGCCAGCGACCGACAGGGGTTCTCTGAAGCTTTCTTT.

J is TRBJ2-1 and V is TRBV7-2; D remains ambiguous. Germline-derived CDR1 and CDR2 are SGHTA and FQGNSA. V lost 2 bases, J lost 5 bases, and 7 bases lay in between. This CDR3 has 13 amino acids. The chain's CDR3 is CASSLSRDNEQFF. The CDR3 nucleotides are TGTGCCAGCAGCTTAAGTCGTGACAATGAGCAGTTCTTC.

The CDR3 loop is CASRLGAGQGLFSYEQYF. CDR3 DNA: TGTGCAAGTCGCTTAGGTGCTGGACAGGGGCTTTTTTCCTACGAGCAGTACTTC. V and J are TRBV12-2 and TRBJ2-7; the D call in the table, TRBD1, was not verified against the DNA. TRBV12-2 is tagged as a pseudogene. CDR3 length: 18 amino acids.

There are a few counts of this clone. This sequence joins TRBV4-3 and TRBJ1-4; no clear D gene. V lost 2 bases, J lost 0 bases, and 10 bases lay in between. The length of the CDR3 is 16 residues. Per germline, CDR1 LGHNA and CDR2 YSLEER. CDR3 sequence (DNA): TGCGCCAGCAGCCAATCCTACGGTTCAACTAATGAAAAACTGTTTTTT. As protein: CASSQSYGSTNEKLFF.

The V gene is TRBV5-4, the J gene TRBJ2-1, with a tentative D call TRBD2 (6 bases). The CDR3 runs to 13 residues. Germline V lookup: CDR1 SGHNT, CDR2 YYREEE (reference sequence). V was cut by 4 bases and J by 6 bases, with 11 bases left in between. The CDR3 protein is CASSGGTFNEQFF. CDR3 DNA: TGTGCCAGCAGCGGGGGGACTTTCAATGAGCAGTTCTTC.

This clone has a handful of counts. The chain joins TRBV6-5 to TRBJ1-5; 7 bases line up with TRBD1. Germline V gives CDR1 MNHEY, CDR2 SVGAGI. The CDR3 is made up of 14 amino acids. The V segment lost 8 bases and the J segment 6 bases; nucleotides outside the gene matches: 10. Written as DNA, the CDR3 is TGTGCCAGCGCCCCAGGGGGGGCGATTCAGCCCCAGCATTTT. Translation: CASAPGGAIQPQHF.

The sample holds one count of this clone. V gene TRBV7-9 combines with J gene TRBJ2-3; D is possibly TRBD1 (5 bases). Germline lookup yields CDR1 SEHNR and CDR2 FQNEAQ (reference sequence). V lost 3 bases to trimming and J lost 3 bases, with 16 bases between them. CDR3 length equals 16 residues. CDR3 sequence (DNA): TGTGCCAGCAGCTTTGGACACCCAATAGGGACAGATACGCAGTATTTT. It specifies CASSFGHPIGTDTQYF.

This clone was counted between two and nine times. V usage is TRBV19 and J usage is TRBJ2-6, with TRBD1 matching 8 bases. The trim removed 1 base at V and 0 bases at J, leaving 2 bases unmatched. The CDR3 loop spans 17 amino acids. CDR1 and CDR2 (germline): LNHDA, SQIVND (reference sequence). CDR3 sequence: CASSIGDRSSGANVLTF. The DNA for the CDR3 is TGTGCCAGTAGTATAGGGGACAGGAGCTCTGGGGCCAACGTCCTGACTTTC.

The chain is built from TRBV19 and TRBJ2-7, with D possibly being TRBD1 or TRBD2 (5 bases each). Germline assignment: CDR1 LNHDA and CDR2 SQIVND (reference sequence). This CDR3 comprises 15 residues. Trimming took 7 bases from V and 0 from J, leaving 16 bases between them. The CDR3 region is CASTVSAGSSYEQYF. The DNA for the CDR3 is TGTGCCAGTACCGTCTCGGCAGGGAGCTCCTACGAGCAGTACTTC.

CDR3 in amino acids: CASKPEGWGNTIYF. The CDR3 DNA reads as TGTGCCAGCAAGCCTGAGGGGTGGGGAAACACCATATATTTT. The chain employs TRBV6-4 and TRBJ1-3; possible D gene TRBD1, 5 bases. This CDR3 is built from 14 residues. From germline, CDR1 is MRHNA and CDR2 SNTAGT. V was cut by 7 bases and J by 4 bases, with 14 bases left in between.

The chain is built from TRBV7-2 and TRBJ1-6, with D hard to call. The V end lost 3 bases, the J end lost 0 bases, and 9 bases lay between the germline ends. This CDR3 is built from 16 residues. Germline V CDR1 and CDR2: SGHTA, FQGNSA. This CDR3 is CASSLAFSSYNSPLHF. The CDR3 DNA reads TGTGCCAGCAGCTTGGCTTTCAGCTCCTATAATTCACCCCTCCACTTT.

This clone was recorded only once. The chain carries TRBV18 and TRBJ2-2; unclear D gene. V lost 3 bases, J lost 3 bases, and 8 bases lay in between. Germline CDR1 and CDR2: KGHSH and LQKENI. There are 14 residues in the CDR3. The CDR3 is CASSPGPHTGELFF. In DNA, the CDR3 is TGTGCCAGCTCACCGGGCCCACACACCGGGGAGCTGTTTTTT.

CDR3: CASRLAGVGFF. CDR3 DNA: TGTGCCAGCAGACTAGCGGGGGTGGGGTTCTTC. The rearrangement uses TRBV13 and TRBJ2-1; TRBD2 agrees at 11 bases. Germline loops: CDR1 PRHDT, CDR2 FYEKMQ (reference sequence). The ends lost 6 bases at V and 15 bases at J; junction bases unmatched: 4. The CDR3 covers 11 residues.

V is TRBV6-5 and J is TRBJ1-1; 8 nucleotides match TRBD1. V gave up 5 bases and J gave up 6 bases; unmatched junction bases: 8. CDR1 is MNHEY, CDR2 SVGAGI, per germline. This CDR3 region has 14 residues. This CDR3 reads CASSDGQGWAEAFF. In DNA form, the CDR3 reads TGTGCCAGCAGTGACGGACAGGGTTGGGCTGAAGCTTTCTTT.

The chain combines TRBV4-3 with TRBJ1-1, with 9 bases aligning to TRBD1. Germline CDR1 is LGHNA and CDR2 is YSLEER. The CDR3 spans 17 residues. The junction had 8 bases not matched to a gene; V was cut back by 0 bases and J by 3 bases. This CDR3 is CASSQDRDRAGYTEAFF. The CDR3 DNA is TGCGCCAGCAGCCAAGATAGGGACAGGGCGGGGTACACTGAAGCTTTCTTT.

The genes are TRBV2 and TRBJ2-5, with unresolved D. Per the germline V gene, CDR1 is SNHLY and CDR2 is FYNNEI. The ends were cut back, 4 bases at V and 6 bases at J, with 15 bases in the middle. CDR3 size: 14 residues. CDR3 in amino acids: CASSAGLSRQTQYF. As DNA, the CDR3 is TGTGCCAGCAGTGCCGGTCTAAGCAGGCAGACCCAGTACTTC.

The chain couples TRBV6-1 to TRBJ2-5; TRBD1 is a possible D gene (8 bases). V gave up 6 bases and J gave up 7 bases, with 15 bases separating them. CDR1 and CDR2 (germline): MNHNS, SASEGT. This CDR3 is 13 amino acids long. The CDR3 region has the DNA TGTGCCAGCAGCGAGACAGGGGAGGGGACCCAGTACTTC. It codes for CASSETGEGTQYF.

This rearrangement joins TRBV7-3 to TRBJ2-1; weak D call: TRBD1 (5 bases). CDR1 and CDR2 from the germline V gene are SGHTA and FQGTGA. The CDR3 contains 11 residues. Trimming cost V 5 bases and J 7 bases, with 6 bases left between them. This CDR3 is CASSRGNEQFF. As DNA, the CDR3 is TGTGCCAGCAGCAGGGGAAATGAGCAGTTCTTC.

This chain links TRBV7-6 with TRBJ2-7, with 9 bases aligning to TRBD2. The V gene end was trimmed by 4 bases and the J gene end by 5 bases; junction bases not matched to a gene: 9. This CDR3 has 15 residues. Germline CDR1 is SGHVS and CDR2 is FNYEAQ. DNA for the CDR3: TGTGCCAGCAGCTCGATTAGCGGGAGTTTACACGAGCAGTACTTC. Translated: CASSSISGSLHEQYF.

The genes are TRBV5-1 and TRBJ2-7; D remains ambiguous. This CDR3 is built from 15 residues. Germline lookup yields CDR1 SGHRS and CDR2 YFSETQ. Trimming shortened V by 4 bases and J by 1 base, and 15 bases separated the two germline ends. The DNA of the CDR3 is TGCGCCAGCAGCCAAAGGTCGGGTGCTTCCTACGAGCAGTACTTC. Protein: CASSQRSGASYEQYF.

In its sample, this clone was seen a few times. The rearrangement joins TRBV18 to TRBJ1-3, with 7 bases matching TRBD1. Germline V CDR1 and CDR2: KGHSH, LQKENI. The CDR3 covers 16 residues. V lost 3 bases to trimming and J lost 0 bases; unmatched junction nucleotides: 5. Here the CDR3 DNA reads TGTGCCAGCTCACCGAGGACAGGCCTCTCTGGAAACACCATATATTTT. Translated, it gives CASSPRTGLSGNTIYF. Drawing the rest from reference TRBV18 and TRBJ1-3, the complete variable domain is NAGVMQNPRHLVRRRGQEARLRCSPMKGHSHVYWYRQLPEEGLKFMVYLQKENIIDESGMPKERFSAEFPKEGPSILRIQQVVRGDSAAYFCASSPRTGLSGNTIYFGEGSWLTVV.

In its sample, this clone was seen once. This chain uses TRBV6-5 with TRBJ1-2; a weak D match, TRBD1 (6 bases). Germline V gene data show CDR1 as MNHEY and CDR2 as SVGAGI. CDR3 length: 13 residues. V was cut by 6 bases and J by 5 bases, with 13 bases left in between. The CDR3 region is CASSAGTQYGYTF. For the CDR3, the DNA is TGTGCCAGCAGCGCCGGGACACAGTATGGCTACACCTTC.

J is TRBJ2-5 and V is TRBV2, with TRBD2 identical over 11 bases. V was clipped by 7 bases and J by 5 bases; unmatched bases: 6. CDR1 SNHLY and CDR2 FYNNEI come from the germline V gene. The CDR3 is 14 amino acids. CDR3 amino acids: CASISGGEAETQYF. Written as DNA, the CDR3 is TGTGCCAGCATTAGCGGGGGGGAAGCGGAGACCCAGTACTTC.